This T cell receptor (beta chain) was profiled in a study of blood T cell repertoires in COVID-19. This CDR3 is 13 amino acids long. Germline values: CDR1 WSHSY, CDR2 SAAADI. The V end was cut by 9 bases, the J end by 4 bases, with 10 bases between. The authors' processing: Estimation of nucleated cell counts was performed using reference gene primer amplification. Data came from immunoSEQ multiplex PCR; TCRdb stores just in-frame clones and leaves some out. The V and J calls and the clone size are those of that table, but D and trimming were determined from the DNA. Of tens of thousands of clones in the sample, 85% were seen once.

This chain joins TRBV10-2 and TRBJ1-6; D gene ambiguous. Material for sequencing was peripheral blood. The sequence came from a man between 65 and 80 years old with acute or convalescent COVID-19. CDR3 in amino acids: CASTRGYNSPLHF. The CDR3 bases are TGCGCCAGTACACGGGGTTATAATTCACCCCTCCACTTT.